The rows below give T cell receptor beta chains drawn from one sample of a study of blood T cells in healthy people across ages. From the 5' RACE reads, TCRdb called clonotypes with MiXCR, one entry per CDR3 protein. The sample includes under 800,000 distinct CDR3 sequences, more than 20% of them seen just once. Material for sequencing was blood. These receptors were obtained from a man in his sixties or seventies in good health. Both conserved end residues are trimmed from each CDR3. A D gene is named only where the DNA matches it firmly. The size field is filled for only some rows; it gives once, few, many or a size class.

v_gene,d_gene,abundance,j_gene,CDR3aa
TRBV7-3,-,few,-,ASSLQSSGTYNEQF
TRBV3-1,TRBD2,many,TRBJ2-2,ASSPGLGTGELF
TRBV28,-,-,TRBJ2-7,ASSRSTYEQY
TRBV6-1,TRBD1,few,TRBJ2-2,ASSLDRANGGELF
TRBV4-1,TRBD2,few,TRBJ2-4,ASSQPSGRDIQY
TRBV5-1,TRBD1,-,TRBJ1-1,ASSLGTGSRSDEAF
TRBV7-3,-,many,TRBJ2-1,ASSLGSGPYNEQF
TRBV29-1,-,-,TRBJ2-5,SVETGRKETQY
TRBV5-1,-,many,TRBJ2-3,ASSYNRVSTDTQY
TRBV2,TRBD2,-,TRBJ2-1,ASRGTSGLSYNEQF
TRBV11-2,TRBD1,many,TRBJ1-2,ASSSTGPYGYT
TRBV15,TRBD2,-,-,ATGLRSGSGETQY
TRBV6-6,-,-,-,ASSTGRDKQF
TRBV3-1,TRBD2,-,TRBJ2-7,ASSESGRGYEQY
TRBV4-3,TRBD1,-,TRBJ1-2,ASSQTTGVSNYGYT
TRBV12-3/TRBV12-4,-,few,TRBJ2-2,ASSFRTDTGELF
TRBV20-1,-,-,TRBJ2-1,SAIIPGEGRNEQF
TRBV12-3/TRBV12-4,-,-,TRBJ2-5,ASRGSRTGREQY
TRBV20-1,-,-,TRBJ2-3,SAEGGESGLNTQY
TRBV7-9,-,many,TRBJ1-4,ASSKMGVEKLF
TRBV7-9,-,-,TRBJ2-4,ASSLVPQAKNIQY
TRBV2,-,-,TRBJ1-4,ASSEAPANEKLF
TRBV4-2,TRBD2,-,TRBJ2-1,ASSQVPSGRARSCNEQF
TRBV27,TRBD2,few,-,ASSVASGSPYEQY
TRBV2,-,few,TRBJ2-3,ASSGWRSTDTQY
TRBV7-2,-,-,TRBJ2-1,ASGEGSTNEQF
TRBV28,-,-,TRBJ2-7,ASRWQGPYEQY
TRBV5-5,-,-,TRBJ1-5,ASSWADSSNQPQH
TRBV6-5,-,-,TRBJ2-7,ASSWQASSYEQY
TRBV7-6,TRBD2,once,TRBJ2-3,ASSPLAGSDTQY
TRBV20-1,-,-,TRBJ2-7,SARKDEQY
TRBV7-2,-,-,TRBJ1-4,ASSLGEVEKLF
TRBV29-1,-,few,TRBJ2-1,SVVPGNRDNEQF
TRBV25-1,-,few,TRBJ2-1,ASSEVLAYNEQF
TRBV5-1,TRBD2,-,-,ASSLELPGLDFNEQF
TRBV20-1,-,-,TRBJ1-3,SARDYGQIGNTIY
TRBV12-5,TRBD1,many,TRBJ2-7,AFSGTGDYEQY
TRBV12-3/TRBV12-4,-,few,TRBJ2-7,ASSARQAAYEQY
TRBV7-2,TRBD2,few,TRBJ2-3,ASSQGSGRPDTQY
TRBV6-1,-,few,TRBJ2-6,ASSPEQGVHPGANVLT